These T cell receptor beta chains were read from a single sample in a study of blood T cell repertoires in COVID-19. Sequenced by immunoSEQ multiplex PCR; TCRdb stores in-frame clones only, minus some. The sample shows fewer than 200,000 clones, over 75% of them seen only once. The sequenced sample consisted of PBMCs or T cells enriched from blood (not recorded which). The receptor source for this set is a woman younger than 30 who had recovered from COVID-19. Each CDR3 is given with its conserved first and last residue. D genes are given only for firm matches. Only part of the rows carry a size: once, few, many, or a class if the clone is expanded.

J gene: TRBJ1-6
V gene: TRBV19
clone size: -
D gene: TRBD1
CDR3 protein: CASERGTGVNSPLHF
CDR3 DNA: TGTGCCAGTGAAAGAGGGACAGGGGTTAATTCACCCCTCCACTTT

J gene: TRBJ1-1
V gene: TRBV18
clone size: -
D gene: -
CDR3 protein: CASSPPGLTEAFF
CDR3 DNA: TGTGCCAGCTCACCCCCAGGGCTGACTGAAGCTTTCTTT

J gene: TRBJ2-1
V gene: TRBV9
clone size: -
D gene: -
CDR3 protein: CASSVDLGNPNEQFF
CDR3 DNA: TGTGCCAGCAGCGTAGACCTAGGCAACCCCAATGAGCAGTTCTTC

J gene: TRBJ2-3
V gene: TRBV6-2/TRBV6-3
clone size: -
D gene: -
CDR3 protein: CASSYNQKDTQYF
CDR3 DNA: TGTGCCAGCAGTTATAACCAGAAAGATACGCAGTATTTT

J gene: TRBJ2-1
V gene: TRBV5-1
clone size: -
D gene: TRBD2
CDR3 protein: CASSFAAGLGYNEQFF
CDR3 DNA: TGCGCCAGCAGCTTCGCCGCCGGACTAGGATACAATGAGCAGTTCTTC

J gene: TRBJ2-7
V gene: TRBV28
clone size: -
D gene: TRBD1
CDR3 protein: CASRQTGLYEQYF
CDR3 DNA: TGTGCCAGCAGGCAGACAGGGTTGTACGAGCAGTACTTC

J gene: TRBJ2-3
V gene: TRBV4-1
clone size: once
D gene: TRBD1
CDR3 protein: CASSHRQGTDTQYF
CDR3 DNA: TGCGCCAGCAGCCACCGACAGGGAACAGATACGCAGTATTTT

J gene: TRBJ1-2
V gene: TRBV7-2
clone size: -
D gene: -
CDR3 protein: CASSRSRTDYGYTF
CDR3 DNA: TGTGCCAGCAGCCGGAGCAGAACTGACTATGGCTACACCTTC

J gene: TRBJ1-3
V gene: TRBV5-1
clone size: -
D gene: -
CDR3 protein: CASSFDGGSGGTIYF
CDR3 DNA: TGCGCCAGCAGCTTCGATGGGGGCTCGGGGGGCACCATATATTTT

J gene: TRBJ2-1
V gene: TRBV27
clone size: once
D gene: TRBD2
CDR3 protein: CASSLSPSGNEQFF
CDR3 DNA: TGTGCCAGCAGTTTATCCCCTAGCGGGAATGAGCAGTTCTTC

J gene: TRBJ1-4
V gene: TRBV7-2
clone size: -
D gene: -
CDR3 protein: CASSLGNRAREKLFF
CDR3 DNA: TGTGCCAGCAGCTTAGGGAACAGGGCCCGTGAAAAACTGTTTTTT

J gene: TRBJ1-4
V gene: TRBV28
clone size: few
D gene: -
CDR3 protein: CASSPLHVTNEKLFF
CDR3 DNA: TGTGCCAGCAGTCCACTACACGTAACTAATGAAAAACTGTTTTTT

J gene: TRBJ1-5
V gene: TRBV19
clone size: -
D gene: TRBD1
CDR3 protein: CASSPRQGPSNQPQHF
CDR3 DNA: TGTGCCAGTAGTCCCCGACAGGGTCCTAGCAATCAGCCCCAGCATTTT

J gene: TRBJ2-5
V gene: TRBV11-3
clone size: -
D gene: -
CDR3 protein: CASSLGAAGHETQYF
CDR3 DNA: TGTGCCAGCAGCTTAGGCGCAGCGGGCCATGAGACCCAGTACTTC

J gene: TRBJ2-7
V gene: TRBV7-8
clone size: -
D gene: TRBD2
CDR3 protein: CASSLPPGGVIYEQYF
CDR3 DNA: TGTGCCAGCAGCTTGCCCCCCGGGGGGGTAATCTACGAGCAGTACTTC

J gene: TRBJ2-1
V gene: TRBV7-6
clone size: -
D gene: TRBD2
CDR3 protein: CASSRPLAGGPNEQFF
CDR3 DNA: TGTGCCAGCAGCCGACCACTAGCGGGAGGGCCCAATGAGCAGTTCTTC